Listed here are 22 T cell receptor beta chains from one sample, sequenced in a study of blood T cell repertoires in COVID-19 (dated by TCRdb to between 2020 and 2021). The receptor library was made with the immunoSEQ multiplex PCR assay. TCRdb mirrors the immuneACCESS table, restricted to in-frame sequences. Some clones are absent from its copies; in checked studies, under half trace to an unresolved V gene, and the reason for the others is unknown. The sample has 130,000 or so clones on record, more than 80% of them singletons. The ten largest clones add up to 9% to 15% of the sample. Specimen: peripheral blood. The receptors shown here come from an older woman with acute or convalescent COVID-19.

The chain uses TRBV3-1 (or the pseudogene TRBV3-2) and TRBJ1-1; D remains ambiguous. The CDR3 runs 15 residues. Per the germline V gene, CDR1 is LGHDT and CDR2 is YNNKEL (reference sequence). Between the trimmed V and J ends, which lost 0 bases and 8 bases, there was a span of 16 bases. Here the CDR3 DNA reads TGTGCCAGCAGCCAAGATCTGGGAGTAGTTGGAGAAGCTTTCTTT. It translates to CASSQDLGVVGEAFF.

This chain uses TRBV3-1 (or the pseudogene TRBV3-2) with TRBJ1-1; no definite D call. The CDR3 extends over 14 amino acids. V was shortened by 1 base and J by 1 base, with 7 bases between the two germline ends. The germline V gene has CDR1 LGHDT and CDR2 YNNKEL (reference sequence). The CDR3: CASSQGGRNTEAFF. CDR3 DNA sequence: TGTGCCAGCAGCCAAGGAGGTAGGAACACTGAAGCTTTCTTT.

The genes are TRBV18 and TRBJ1-2; D is undetermined. Trimming removed 7 bases at V and 4 bases at J, with 16 bases between. Germline values: CDR1 KGHSH, CDR2 LQKENI. There are 14 residues in the CDR3. The CDR3 sequence is CASYGTADFYGYTF. The CDR3 coding sequence is TGTGCCAGCTACGGTACTGCGGATTTCTATGGCTACACCTTC.

The gene calls are TRBV3-1 (or the pseudogene TRBV3-2) and TRBJ1-5, with 7 bases aligning to TRBD1. Germline trimming cut 8 bases from V and 3 bases from J; bases unmatched to any gene: 7. In germline, CDR1 is LGHDT, CDR2 YNNKEL (reference sequence). This CDR3 spans 14 amino acids. The CDR3 region is CASRDSASNQPQHF. CDR3 nucleotides: TGTGCCAGCCGGGACAGCGCTTCCAATCAGCCCCAGCATTTT.

This clone was recorded a few times. The rearrangement joins TRBV7-9 to TRBJ1-2, with 7 positions matching TRBD1. V shed 1 base and J 8 bases; nucleotides not matched to a gene: 1. Germline values: CDR1 SEHNR, CDR2 FQNEAQ (reference sequence). This CDR3 comprises 12 residues. CDR3 nucleotides: TGTGCCAGCAGCTTAGGACAGGGCGGCTACACCTTC. This codes for CASSLGQGGYTF.

The chain has TRBV28 and TRBJ1-6, with D tentatively TRBD1 (5 bases). In germline, CDR1 is MDHEN, CDR2 SYDVKM. The CDR3 runs 14 residues. Trimming removed 5 bases from V and 7 bases from J, with 12 bases in between. The CDR3, as DNA: TGTGCCAGCAGTCCCTGGCGGGACAATTCACCCCTCCACTTT. Translated, it gives CASSPWRDNSPLHF.

This chain joins TRBV5-1 and TRBJ1-1; D ambiguous. The V end was cut by 4 bases, the J end by 10 bases, with 11 bases between. The CDR3 loop spans 11 amino acids. Germline V gene sequence: CDR1 SGHRS, CDR2 YFSETQ. CDR3 sequence: CASSPGGRAFF. As DNA, the CDR3 is TGCGCCAGCAGCCCAGGAGGCCGAGCTTTCTTT.

V usage is TRBV29-1 and J usage is TRBJ2-1, with a possible D match to TRBD1 (6 bases). The V gene's germline CDR1 is SQVTM and CDR2 ANQGSEA. This CDR3 is 15 amino acids long. V dropped 7 bases and J dropped 4 bases, with 20 bases sitting between them. The CDR3 sequence: CSAEYRDGVYNEQFF. The DNA for the CDR3 is TGCAGCGCTGAGTACAGGGACGGGGTTTACAATGAGCAGTTCTTC.

The chain employs TRBV13 and TRBJ1-2; TRBD1 agrees at 8 bases. Trimming cost V 2 bases and J 6 bases; bases outside gene matches: 5. CDR1 is PRHDT and CDR2 is FYEKMQ in the germline V gene (reference sequence). The CDR3 is made up of 14 amino acids. This chain's CDR3 is CASSLQGARNGYTF. For the CDR3, the DNA is TGTGCCAGCAGCTTACAGGGGGCGAGAAATGGCTACACCTTC.

This chain links TRBV5-6 with TRBJ1-2; D unresolved. From germline, CDR1 is SGHDT and CDR2 YYEEEE. This CDR3 spans 13 amino acids. Trimming shortened V by 2 bases and J by 6 bases, and 11 bases separated the two germline ends. This CDR3 is CASSFVGSDGYTF. CDR3 DNA sequence: TGTGCCAGCAGCTTCGTTGGCAGCGATGGCTACACCTTC.

The V gene is TRBV19, the J gene TRBJ1-6, with 10 positions matching TRBD1. Germline loops: CDR1 LNHDA, CDR2 SQIVND (reference sequence). V dropped 7 bases and J dropped 10; count of bases not matched to a gene: 7. The CDR3 is 14 residues long. CDR3 loop: CASTRDRGGSPLHF. The CDR3 nucleotides read TGTGCCAGTACCCGGGACAGGGGAGGCTCACCCCTCCACTTT.

The chain couples TRBV5-1 to TRBJ1-1; 7 nucleotides align to TRBD1. From germline, CDR1 is SGHRS and CDR2 YFSETQ. The J segment lost 4 bases and the V segment lost 4 bases, leaving 1 base of the junction unmatched. The CDR3 length is 12 residues. In DNA, the CDR3 is TGCGCCAGCAGCAACAGGGGCACTGAAGCTTTCTTT. Protein sequence: CASSNRGTEAFF.

V is TRBV12-5 and J is TRBJ1-1; D possibly corresponds to TRBD1 (5 bases). Germline V gene data show CDR1 as LGHNT and CDR2 as FRNRAP. With 4 bases removed from V and 0 bases from J, the gap between germline ends came to 9 bases. The CDR3 runs 14 residues. The CDR3 is CASGSGGMNTEAFF. Here the CDR3 DNA reads TGTGCTAGTGGTTCGGGGGGGATGAACACTGAAGCTTTCTTT.

The J gene is TRBJ1-2, the V gene TRBV18; no clear D. The CDR3 runs to 12 residues. The ends were cut back, 6 bases at V and 10 bases at J, with 15 bases in the middle. Germline V gives CDR1 KGHSH, CDR2 LQKENI. The CDR3: CASSPSKDYYTF. The CDR3 DNA follows: TGTGCCAGCTCGCCCAGCAAGGACTACTACACCTTC. The full variable domain, its missing parts supplied by reference TRBV18 and TRBJ1-2, is NAGVMQNPRHLVRRRGQEARLRCSPMKGHSHVYWYRQLPEEGLKFMVYLQKENIIDESGMPKERFSAEFPKEGPSILRIQQVVRGDSAAYFCASSPSKDYYTFGSGTRLTVV.

The chain uses TRBV9 and TRBJ1-5, with D perhaps matching TRBD1 (6 bases). CDR3 length: 14 amino acids. CDR1 is SGDLS and CDR2 is YYNGEE in the germline V gene. The germline V and J ends were trimmed by 3 bases and 5 bases, with 12 bases remaining between them. CDR3 sequence reads: CASSATGGDQPQHF. CDR3 nucleotides: TGTGCCAGCAGCGCGACAGGAGGTGATCAGCCCCAGCATTTT.

This clone was detected only a few times. This chain uses TRBV5-6 with TRBJ1-6; no clear D gene. CDR3 size: 13 residues. Germline CDR1 SGHDT, CDR2 YYEEEE. Trimming shortened V by 5 bases and J by 5 bases, and 8 bases separated the two germline ends. The CDR3 loop is CASRREDNSPLHF. In DNA form, the CDR3 reads TGTGCCAGCAGGAGAGAAGATAATTCACCCCTCCACTTT.

This chain connects TRBV30 to TRBJ2-1, with 8 bases identical to TRBD1. The germline CDR1 and CDR2 sequences are GTSNPN and SVGIG (reference sequence). The junction had 8 bases not matched to a gene; V was cut back by 1 base and J by 9 bases. CDR3 length equals 14 residues. The CDR3 DNA reads TGTGCCTGGAGTGAATGGACAGGGTGGGGTGAGCAGTTCTTC. Its translation is CAWSEWTGWGEQFF.

The chain uses TRBV7-9 and TRBJ2-7, with 8 bases aligning to TRBD1. The junction had 6 bases not matched to a gene; V was cut back by 5 bases and J by 3 bases. This CDR3 has 14 residues. CDR1 SEHNR and CDR2 FQNEAQ come from the germline V gene (reference sequence). Written as DNA, the CDR3 is TGTGCCAGCAGCCCCTGGGACAGGATCTACGAGCAGTACTTC. It codes for CASSPWDRIYEQYF.

The chain combines TRBV30 with TRBJ1-3; no reliable D call. The V and J ends lost 1 base and 3 bases respectively, with 4 bases between them. CDR3 length: 12 residues. Germline CDR1 and CDR2: GTSNPN and SVGIG (reference sequence). In DNA, the CDR3 is TGTGCCTGGAGTGACTATGGAAACACCATATATTTT. It is translated as CAWSDYGNTIYF.

This chain joins TRBV6-5 and TRBJ1-6, with TRBD1 matching 8 bases. Germline V gene data show CDR1 as MNHEY and CDR2 as SVGAGI. The CDR3 length is 16 residues. The ends lost 4 bases at V and 4 bases at J; junction bases unmatched: 6. DNA for the CDR3: TGTGCCAGCAGTTTGGACCAGGGGGCATATAATTCACCCCTCCACTTT. Translated, it gives CASSLDQGAYNSPLHF.

This clone appeared a few times. The CDR3 region is CASRLGDRAPTDTQYF. CDR3 DNA: TGTGCCAGCCGGCTGGGGGACAGGGCACCCACAGATACGCAGTATTTT. The gene calls are TRBV27 and TRBJ2-3; the match to TRBD1 covers 9 bases. V dropped 8 bases and J dropped 2; count of bases not matched to a gene: 11. CDR3 length: 16 residues. Germline lookup yields CDR1 MNHEY and CDR2 SMNVEV (reference sequence).

The chain links TRBV10-3 to TRBJ1-1; D is undetermined. Per germline, CDR1 ENHRY and CDR2 SYGVKD. This CDR3 region has 15 residues. Trimming shortened V by 6 bases and J by 5 bases, and 19 bases separated the two germline ends. The CDR3 sequence: CAISPTVSKRTEAFF. The CDR3 bases are TGTGCCATCAGCCCGACGGTCTCGAAGAGGACTGAAGCTTTCTTT.